This T cell receptor beta chain was recorded in a study of regulatory T cells in long-lasting Graves disease. This clonotype was seen ten or more times. Its antigen is not identified. Trimming removed 1 base from V and 0 bases from J, with 7 bases in between. This CDR3 spans 13 amino acids. The V gene's germline CDR1 is DFQATT and CDR2 SNEGSKA (reference sequence). Sequencing libraries for TCR beta were prepared with iRepertoire HTBI primers and Arm-PCR of CDR3 regions. TCRdb re-called the multiplex PCR reads through MiXCR, storing one row per CDR3 protein. The table includes approximately 440,000 distinct CDR3 sequences, around 16% detected once. Time point defined: newly diagnosed GD, antithyroid drugs for less than 3 months. PBMCs provided the RNA from which the TCR library was made. Study outcomes and limitations: TCR diversity was lower in persistent Graves' patients than in newly diagnosed ones. Among the persistent patients, roughly 2,500 public clonotypes were shared, more than the 850 to 1,000 shared among new patients.

These same data were also listed under a study on T cells in Graves' hyperthyroidism and ophthalmopathy.

The specimen comprised peripheral blood mononuclear cells (PBMCs), sampled at new diagnosis, from a patient treated with antithyroid drugs. This TCR was recovered from a man aged 35 to 55 with Graves disease. The genes are TRBV20-1 and TRBJ2-7; no definite D call. Written as DNA, the CDR3 is TGCAGTGCTAGAGGGCATAGCTCCTACGAGCAGTACTTC. It specifies CSARGHSSYEQYF.